The 11 T cell receptor beta chains below were found in one sample sequenced in a study of blood T cell repertoires in COVID-19. Repertoires were generated with immunoSEQ multiplex PCR, while TCRdb's copy carries only in-frame clones and drops some. The table lists 90,000 to 120,000 clones, 75% to 95% of them singletons, with 1% to 1.5% in the top ten. The source material was peripheral blood. Every receptor here comes from a woman aged 25 to 39 with acute or convalescent COVID-19.

The rearrangement joins TRBV25-1 to TRBJ1-4; a possible D gene is TRBD1 (5 bases). V shed 8 bases and J shed 0 bases, with 16 bases lying between them. Germline V gives CDR1 MGHDK, CDR2 SYGVNS. The CDR3 contains 16 residues. The CDR3 sequence is CASGGTGTATNEKLFF. Written as DNA, the CDR3 is TGTGCCAGCGGGGGGACCGGTACAGCAACTAATGAAAAACTGTTTTTT.

This chain uses TRBV24-1 with TRBJ1-3; D gene unclear. Germline V gene sequence: CDR1 KGHDR, CDR2 SFDVKD. V was clipped by 5 bases and J by 0 bases, with 4 bases between them. The CDR3 is 13 residues long. CDR3 region: CATSASSGNTIYF. In DNA form, the CDR3 reads TGTGCCACCAGTGCTAGCTCTGGAAACACCATATATTTT.

This chain connects TRBV25-1 to TRBJ2-1; D is perhaps TRBD2 (6 bases). The CDR3 has 17 residues. V was pared by 3 bases and J by 3 bases, with 18 bases between. Germline-derived CDR1 and CDR2 are MGHDK and SYGVNS. As DNA, the CDR3 is TGTGCCAGCAGTGACGGTCCGGGGGAGTTAGTCTACAATGAGCAGTTCTTC. Encoded protein: CASSDGPGELVYNEQFF.

This chain links TRBV28 with TRBJ2-7; D might be TRBD1 (5 bases). CDR1 is MDHEN and CDR2 is SYDVKM in the germline V gene. V lost 6 bases and J 7 bases, leaving 10 bases between the germline ends. This CDR3 region has 11 residues. This chain's CDR3 is CASRRGAEQYF. CDR3 coding DNA: TGTGCCAGCAGGCGTGGGGCAGAGCAGTACTTC.

Here the CDR3 reads CASSKTLCGTSRAPWEQFF. CDR3 sequence (DNA): TGTGCCAGCAGCAAAACGTTATGCGGGACTAGTCGAGCCCCTTGGGAGCAGTTCTTC. This chain joins TRBV21-1 and TRBJ2-1; TRBD2, the D gene given by the table, was not confirmed from the DNA. TRBV21-1 is a pseudogene segment. The CDR3 is 19 residues long.

The chain uses TRBV4-3 and TRBJ1-6; D remains unclear. Trimming stripped 0 bases from V and 3 bases from J, with 15 bases between. Germline CDR1 is LGHNA and CDR2 is YSLEER. The CDR3 consists of 18 residues. The CDR3 DNA sequence: TGCGCCAGCAGCCAAGATGAGACCAGCGTTAGCTATAATTCACCCCTCCACTTT. Its translation: CASSQDETSVSYNSPLHF.

The V call is TRBV7-2, the J call TRBJ2-2; no firm D call. Between the trimmed V and J ends, which lost 1 base and 1 base, there was a span of 4 bases. Looked up from germline, CDR1 is SGHTA and CDR2 is FQGNSA. The CDR3 has 14 residues. For the CDR3, the DNA is TGTGCCAGCAGCTTAGGCAGGAACACCGGGGAGCTGTTTTTT. The encoded protein is CASSLGRNTGELFF.

This clone occurred a few times. This chain joins TRBV3-1 (or the pseudogene TRBV3-2) and TRBJ2-7; 7 bases agree with TRBD2. V lost 1 base, J lost 4 bases, and 4 bases stayed unmatched. The CDR3 loop spans 14 amino acids. The germline V gene has CDR1 LGHDT and CDR2 YNNKEL (reference sequence). CDR3 bases: TGTGCCAGCAGCCAAGGGACTAGGGTGTACGAGCAGTACTTC. Amino acid sequence: CASSQGTRVYEQYF.

The chain joins TRBV19 to TRBJ1-2; 9 nucleotides agree with TRBD1. This CDR3 is 15 amino acids long. J lost 7 bases, V lost 5 bases, and 11 bases had no gene match. CDR1 is LNHDA, CDR2 SQIVND, per germline (reference sequence). CDR3 residues: CASSPTGTGFIGYTF. For the CDR3, the DNA is TGTGCCAGTAGTCCCACCGGGACAGGGTTTATTGGCTACACCTTC.

This chain joins TRBV9 and TRBJ1-2; 9 nucleotides agree with TRBD1. Germline CDR1 and CDR2: SGDLS and YYNGEE. This CDR3 is 15 amino acids long. With 4 bases clipped from V and 8 bases from J, the junction kept 12 bases outside the gene matches. The CDR3 reads CASSKTPTGGEGYTF. Written as DNA, the CDR3 is TGTGCCAGCAGCAAAACCCCGACAGGGGGTGAGGGCTACACCTTC. The complete variable domain, with remaining parts taken from reference TRBV9 and TRBJ1-2, reads DSGVTQTPKHLITATGQRVTLRCSPRSGDLSVYWYQQSLDQGLQFLIQYYNGEERAKGNILERFSAQQFPDLHSELNLSSLELGDSALYFCASSKTPTGGEGYTFGSGTRLTVV.

This rearrangement joins TRBV5-4 to TRBJ1-4, with TRBD1 identical over 10 bases. The germline CDR1 and CDR2 sequences are SGHNT and YYREEE (reference sequence). Trimming at V came to 4 bases and at J to 8 bases, leaving 5 bases not matched to a gene. CDR3 size: 14 residues. The CDR3 DNA follows: TGTGCCAGCAGCCGACAGGGGGCACGAGAAAAACTGTTTTTT. Its translation: CASSRQGAREKLFF.